These T cell receptor beta chains were read from a single sample in a study of technical replicates of blood from several donors. Libraries were prepared by immunoSEQ multiplex PCR; TCRdb keeps only in-frame clonotypes and omits some of them. In the table there are 65,000 to 90,000 clones, 85% to 95% of which are singletons. Material for sequencing was T cells isolated from PBMCs. These receptors came from a human donor in good health. The CDR3 runs from the conserved cysteine through the conserved F or W. A D gene is named only where the DNA matches it firmly. The size field is filled for only some rows; it gives once, few, many or a size class.

v_call: TRBV4-1
j_call: TRBJ2-2
clone_size: -
d_call: -
cdr3_nt: TGCGCCAGCAGCCAATTAATAACGGTACACACCGGGGAGCTGTTTTTT
cdr3_aa: CASSQLITVHTGELFF

v_call: TRBV7-2
j_call: TRBJ1-1
clone_size: -
d_call: -
cdr3_nt: TGTGCCAGCAGCCGGGGTGTCACTGAAGCTTTCTTT
cdr3_aa: CASSRGVTEAFF

v_call: TRBV27
j_call: TRBJ1-5
clone_size: few
d_call: TRBD1
cdr3_nt: TGTGCCAGCAGTTTATCGGGATGGGCAAGTGGGACAGGTCATCAGCCCCAGCATTTT
cdr3_aa: CASSLSGWASGTGHQPQHF

v_call: TRBV6-1
j_call: TRBJ2-7
clone_size: -
d_call: TRBD1
cdr3_nt: TGTGCCAGCAGTGAAGCCGGACAGGGGGCAGGTGAGCAGTACTTC
cdr3_aa: CASSEAGQGAGEQYF

v_call: TRBV29-1
j_call: TRBJ1-5
clone_size: -
d_call: TRBD1
cdr3_nt: TGCAGCGTTGATACAGGGGCCAATCAGCCCCAGCATTTT
cdr3_aa: CSVDTGANQPQHF

v_call: TRBV7-3
j_call: TRBJ2-2
clone_size: -
d_call: -
cdr3_nt: TGTGCCAGCAGCTCAAACACCGGGGAGCTGTTTTTT
cdr3_aa: CASSSNTGELFF

v_call: TRBV27
j_call: TRBJ1-1
clone_size: once
d_call: -
cdr3_nt: TGTGCCAGCAGTTTATTCCCAGGGATAGGCACTGAAGCTTTCTTT
cdr3_aa: CASSLFPGIGTEAFF

v_call: TRBV6-1
j_call: TRBJ1-5
clone_size: -
d_call: TRBD1
cdr3_nt: TGTGCCAGCAGTGTGACAGGGAAACTCGAAAGCAATCAGCCCCAGCATTTT
cdr3_aa: CASSVTGKLESNQPQHF

v_call: TRBV4-1
j_call: TRBJ2-3
clone_size: -
d_call: TRBD2
cdr3_nt: TGCGCCAGCAGCCAAGCTAGCGGGGGTTCTAGCACAGATACGCAGTATTTT
cdr3_aa: CASSQASGGSSTDTQYF

v_call: TRBV28
j_call: TRBJ1-1
clone_size: -
d_call: -
cdr3_nt: TGTGCCAGCAGTTTAAGAGTGAACACTGAAGCTTTCTTT
cdr3_aa: CASSLRVNTEAFF

v_call: TRBV13
j_call: TRBJ2-1
clone_size: -
d_call: TRBD2
cdr3_nt: TGTGCCAGCAGCTGGGGACTAGCGGCTGGTAATGAGCAGTTCTTC
cdr3_aa: CASSWGLAAGNEQFF

v_call: TRBV9
j_call: TRBJ1-1
clone_size: -
d_call: TRBD1
cdr3_nt: TGTGCCAGCAGCTCGGAGAACAGGGGTGAAGCTTTCTTT
cdr3_aa: CASSSENRGEAFF

v_call: TRBV6-6
j_call: TRBJ2-1
clone_size: -
d_call: TRBD2
cdr3_nt: TGTGCCAGCAGTTTAGCGGGGAGCTCCTACAATGAGCAGTTCTTC
cdr3_aa: CASSLAGSSYNEQFF

v_call: TRBV2
j_call: TRBJ1-5
clone_size: -
d_call: -
cdr3_nt: TGTGCCAGCAGACCAGGGCGTGATCAGCCCCAGCATTTT
cdr3_aa: CASRPGRDQPQHF

v_call: TRBV29-1
j_call: TRBJ2-3
clone_size: -
d_call: TRBD2
cdr3_nt: TGCAGCGGAATACTAGCGGTTAATACCATGTCTAGCACAGATACGCAGTATTTT
cdr3_aa: CSGILAVNTMSSTDTQYF

v_call: TRBV30
j_call: TRBJ1-6
clone_size: once
d_call: TRBD1
cdr3_nt: TGTGCCTGGGTAGATCGACAGGGTAAAAATTCACCCCTCCACTTT
cdr3_aa: CAWVDRQGKNSPLHF

v_call: TRBV6-4
j_call: TRBJ2-3
clone_size: -
d_call: TRBD2
cdr3_nt: TGTGCCAGCAGTGAGACTAGCGGCACAGATACGCAGTATTTT
cdr3_aa: CASSETSGTDTQYF

v_call: TRBV9
j_call: TRBJ1-4
clone_size: -
d_call: -
cdr3_nt: TGTGCCAGCAGCATAAGACCAGGGACTGATGAAAAACTGTTTTTT
cdr3_aa: CASSIRPGTDEKLFF

v_call: TRBV28
j_call: TRBJ2-3
clone_size: -
d_call: TRBD2
cdr3_nt: TGTGCCAGCAGTTTGGGACTAGCGGGAGCGGCAGATACGCAGTATTTT
cdr3_aa: CASSLGLAGAADTQYF

v_call: TRBV2
j_call: TRBJ2-2
clone_size: -
d_call: -
cdr3_nt: TGTGCCAGCAGGCAGTCCGCGGACACCGGGGAGCTGTTTTTT
cdr3_aa: CASRQSADTGELFF

v_call: TRBV4-1
j_call: TRBJ2-7
clone_size: -
d_call: -
cdr3_nt: TGCGCCAGCAGCCCGGGTCGGGTGAGGTACGAGCAGTACTTC
cdr3_aa: CASSPGRVRYEQYF